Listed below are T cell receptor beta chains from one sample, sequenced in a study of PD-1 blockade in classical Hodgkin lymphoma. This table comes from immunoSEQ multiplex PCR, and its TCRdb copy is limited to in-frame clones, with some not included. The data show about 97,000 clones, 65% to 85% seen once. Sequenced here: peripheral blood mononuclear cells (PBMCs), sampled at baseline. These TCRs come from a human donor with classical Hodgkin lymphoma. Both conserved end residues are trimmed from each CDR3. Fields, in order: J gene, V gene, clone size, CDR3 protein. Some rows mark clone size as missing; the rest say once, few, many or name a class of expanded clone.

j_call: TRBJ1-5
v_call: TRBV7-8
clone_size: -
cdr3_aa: ASSSPGLGNQPQH

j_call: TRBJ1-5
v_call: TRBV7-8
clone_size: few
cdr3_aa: ASAGGGNQPQH

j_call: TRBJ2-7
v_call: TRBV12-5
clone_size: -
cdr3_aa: ASGRALGAGGYEQY

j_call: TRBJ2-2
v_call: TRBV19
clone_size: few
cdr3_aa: ASSMLAGDPGELF

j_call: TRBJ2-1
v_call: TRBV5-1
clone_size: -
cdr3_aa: ASSRGGRNLDEQF

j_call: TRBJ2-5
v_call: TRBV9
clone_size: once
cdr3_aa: ASSATSTETQY

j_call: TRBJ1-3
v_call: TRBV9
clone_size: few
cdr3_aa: ASSVAASSGNTIY

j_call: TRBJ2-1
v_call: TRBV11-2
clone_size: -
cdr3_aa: ASSPRRSSMHNEQF

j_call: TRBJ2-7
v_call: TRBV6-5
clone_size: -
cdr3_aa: ASSPGTGYEQY

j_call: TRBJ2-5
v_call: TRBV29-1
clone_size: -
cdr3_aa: SAPGLAEETQY

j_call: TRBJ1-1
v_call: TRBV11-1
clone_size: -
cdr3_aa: ASSLSGQGKGNTEAF

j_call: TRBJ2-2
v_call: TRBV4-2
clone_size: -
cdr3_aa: ASSHPGLAGPNTGELF

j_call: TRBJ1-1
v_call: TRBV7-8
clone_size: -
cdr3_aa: ASSLGGGRNTEAF

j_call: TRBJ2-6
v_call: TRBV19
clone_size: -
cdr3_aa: ASSIGGGTGANVLT

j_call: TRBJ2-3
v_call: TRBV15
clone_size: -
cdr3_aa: ATSRDPGLAGDTQY

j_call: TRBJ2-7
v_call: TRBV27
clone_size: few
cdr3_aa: ASSFDGYRGGEQY

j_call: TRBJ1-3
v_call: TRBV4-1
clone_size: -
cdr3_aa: ASSQVTFSGRGPILGNTIY

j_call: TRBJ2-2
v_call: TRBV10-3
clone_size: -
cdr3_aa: AISRGVAGELF

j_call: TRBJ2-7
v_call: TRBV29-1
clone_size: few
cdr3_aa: SARDRAYEQY

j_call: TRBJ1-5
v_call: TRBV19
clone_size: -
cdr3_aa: ASSIRGGSYSNQPQH

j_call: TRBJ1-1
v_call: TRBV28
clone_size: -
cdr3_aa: ASSSARGWTEAF

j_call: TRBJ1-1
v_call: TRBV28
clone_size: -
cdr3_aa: ASSLVGPRGGTEAF

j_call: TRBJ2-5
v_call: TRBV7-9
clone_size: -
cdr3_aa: ASSFRSETQY

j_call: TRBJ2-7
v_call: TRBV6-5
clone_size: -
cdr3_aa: ASSPQGSGEQY

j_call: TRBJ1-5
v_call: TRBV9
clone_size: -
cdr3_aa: ASSPASDRNQPQH

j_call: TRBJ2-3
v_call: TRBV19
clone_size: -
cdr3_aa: ASSITDTQY

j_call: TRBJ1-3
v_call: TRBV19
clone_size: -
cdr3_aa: ASSISPERRTVSGNTIY

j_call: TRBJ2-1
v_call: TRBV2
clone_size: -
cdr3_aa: ASSEGGGRSYNEQF

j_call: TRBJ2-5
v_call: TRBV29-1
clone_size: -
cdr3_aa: SAQDRGQTQY

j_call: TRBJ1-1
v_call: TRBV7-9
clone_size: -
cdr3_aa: ASRPPFRVGTEAF

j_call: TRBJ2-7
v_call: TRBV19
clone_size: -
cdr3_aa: ASSILVGYEQY

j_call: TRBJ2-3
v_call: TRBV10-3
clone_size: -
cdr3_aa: AISGDSGPTQY

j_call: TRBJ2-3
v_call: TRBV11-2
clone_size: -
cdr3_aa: ASTAGLLTDTQY

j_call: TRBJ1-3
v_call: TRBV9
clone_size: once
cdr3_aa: ASSTDLRPVSGNTIY

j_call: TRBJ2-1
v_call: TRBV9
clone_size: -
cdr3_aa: ASSARGQHEQF